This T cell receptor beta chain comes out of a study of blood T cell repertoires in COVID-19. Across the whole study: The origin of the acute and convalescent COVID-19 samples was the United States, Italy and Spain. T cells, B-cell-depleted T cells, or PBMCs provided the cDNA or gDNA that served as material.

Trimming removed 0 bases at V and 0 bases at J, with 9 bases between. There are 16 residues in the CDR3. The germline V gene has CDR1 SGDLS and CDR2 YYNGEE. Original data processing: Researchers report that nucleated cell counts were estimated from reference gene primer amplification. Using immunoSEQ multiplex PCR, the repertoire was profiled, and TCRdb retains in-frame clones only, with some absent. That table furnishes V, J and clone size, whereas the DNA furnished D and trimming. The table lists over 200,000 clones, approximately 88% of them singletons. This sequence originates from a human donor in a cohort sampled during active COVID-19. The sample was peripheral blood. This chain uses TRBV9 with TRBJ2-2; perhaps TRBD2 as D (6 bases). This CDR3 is CASSVGGGSNTGELFF. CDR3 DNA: TGTGCCAGCAGCGTAGGTGGGGGGTCGAACACCGGGGAGCTGTTTTTT.